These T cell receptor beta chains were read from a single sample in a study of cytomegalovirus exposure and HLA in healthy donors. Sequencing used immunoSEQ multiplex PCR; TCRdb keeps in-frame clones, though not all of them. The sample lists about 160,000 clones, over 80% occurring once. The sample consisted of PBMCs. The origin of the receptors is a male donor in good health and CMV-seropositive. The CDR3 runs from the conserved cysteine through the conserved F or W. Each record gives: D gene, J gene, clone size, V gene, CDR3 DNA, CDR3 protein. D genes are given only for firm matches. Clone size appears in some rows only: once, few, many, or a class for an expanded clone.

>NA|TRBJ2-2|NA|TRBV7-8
TGTGCCAGCAGCTTGGGCTTATATTCCGGGGAGCTGTTTTTT
CASSLGLYSGELFF
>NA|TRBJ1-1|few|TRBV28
TGTGCCAGCAGTTGGAGCACTGAAGCTTTCTTT
CASSWSTEAFF
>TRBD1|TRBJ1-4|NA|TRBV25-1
TGTGCCAGCAGAGGACAGGTCACTGAAAAACTGTTTTTT
CASRGQVTEKLFF
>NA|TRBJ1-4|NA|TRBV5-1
TGCGCCAGCAGCTCTTCAGGGATGGGCGAAAAACTGTTTTTT
CASSSSGMGEKLFF
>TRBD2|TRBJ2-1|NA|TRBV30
TGTGCCTGGAGTGTCTCCAGCGGGAACAATGAGCAGTTCTTC
CAWSVSSGNNEQFF
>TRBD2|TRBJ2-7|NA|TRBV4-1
TGCGCCAGCAGCCAAGGGGTTAGCGGGAGGGCCGGCGAGCAGTACTTC
CASSQGVSGRAGEQYF
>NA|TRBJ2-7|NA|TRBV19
TGTGCCAGTAGTACCCAAACTGATTCCTACGAGCAGTACTTC
CASSTQTDSYEQYF
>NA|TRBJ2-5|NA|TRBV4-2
TGTGCCAGCAGCCAAGGTGGGAGTAGGGCCGCTGGTCAAGAGACCCAGTACTTC
CASSQGGSRAAGQETQYF
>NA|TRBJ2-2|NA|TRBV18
TGTGCCAGCTCACCACCGAGTGGGCTAGCGTTAAACACCGGGGAGCTGTTTTTT
CASSPPSGLALNTGELFF
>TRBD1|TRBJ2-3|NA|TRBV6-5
TGTGCCAGCAGGCCTAAGACAGGGAGCCCAGATACGCAGTATTTT
CASRPKTGSPDTQYF
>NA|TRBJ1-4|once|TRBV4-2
TGTGCCAGCAGCCAAGAACCCCGAGAGGAAAAACTGTTTTTT
CASSQEPREEKLFF
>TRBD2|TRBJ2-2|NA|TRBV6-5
TGTGCCAGCAGGGGACTAGTAGGCGGGGAGCTGTTTTTT
CASRGLVGGELFF
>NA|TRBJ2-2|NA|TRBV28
TGTGCCAGCAGTCTAGGAGCACGTTTGAACACCGGGGAGCTGTTTTTT
CASSLGARLNTGELFF
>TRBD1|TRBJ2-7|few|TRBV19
TGTGCCAGTAGAACCGGGACAGGGAGTCACGAGCAGTACTTC
CASRTGTGSHEQYF
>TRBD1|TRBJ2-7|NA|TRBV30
TGTGCCTGGAGTCGGACAGGGGCGTACGAGCAGTACTTC
CAWSRTGAYEQYF
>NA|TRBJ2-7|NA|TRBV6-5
TGTGCCAGCAGTGAGCCAATCTACGAGCAGTACTTC
CASSEPIYEQYF
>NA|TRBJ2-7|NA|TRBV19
TGTGCCACCCGGGACAAGGGCCCAACCGAGCAGTACTTC
CATRDKGPTEQYF
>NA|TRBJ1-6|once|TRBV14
TGTGCCAGCAGCCACGAAGTGAGCTCCTATAATTCACCCCTCCACTTT
CASSHEVSSYNSPLHF